These 2 T cell receptor beta chains share one sample of origin, sequenced in a study of vaccination effects on CD4 cells after COVID-19 (dated by TCRdb to between 2021 and 2024). Receptor amplification or capture employed the immunoSEQ multiplex PCR assay. TCRdb took this table from immuneACCESS and kept in-frame rearrangements with V and J called. Such tables lack part of the clones; where checked against another copy, unresolved V genes explain under half of the gap, and the rest is unexplained. This sample comprises about 66,000 clones, over 70% of them detected only once. 2.2% of the sample comes from the top ten. These receptors' targets are unknown. After 10 to 11 days of culture, CD4+ T cells were isolated with the EasySep CD4+ T cell isolation kit. Each participant received two doses of an mRNA SARS-CoV-2 vaccine, either BNT162b2 or mRNA-1273. Source: CD4+ T cells from PBMCs cultured without peptide, taken after COVID-19 vaccination. The receptors stem from a human donor who received a COVID-19 vaccine.

J is TRBJ2-6 and V is TRBV5-1, with D hard to call. V lost 0 bases and J 4 bases, leaving 8 bases between the germline ends. In germline, CDR1 is SGHRS, CDR2 YFSETQ. The CDR3 spans 15 residues. The CDR3 sequence is CASSLGTAGANVLTF. The CDR3 bases are TGCGCCAGCAGCTTGGGGACGGCCGGGGCCAACGTCCTGACTTTC.

The CDR3 spells CSVGTGTIETQYF. The DNA of the CDR3 is TGCAGCGTGGGGACAGGGACTATAGAGACCCAGTACTTC. V usage is TRBV29-1 and J usage is TRBJ2-5; the match to TRBD1 covers 9 bases. Germline V gene lookup returns CDR1 SQVTM and CDR2 ANQGSEA. The CDR3 consists of 13 residues. Trimming removed 6 bases from V and 4 bases from J; junction bases left unmatched: 6.